This TCR beta chain was sequenced for a study of blood T cell repertoires in COVID-19. Study at large: Samples came from the United States, Italy and Spain, spanning acute and convalescent COVID-19. Nucleic acid was either cDNA or gDNA, and it came from T cells, B-cell-depleted T cells, or PBMCs.

Original analysis: From reference gene primer amplification, estimates of nucleated cell counts were derived. The data were produced by immunoSEQ multiplex PCR, yet TCRdb's version contains in-frame clones alone and is incomplete. Clone size and V and J calls were adopted from that table, with D and trimming inferred from the DNA. This sample has over 200,000 clones, with around four fifths found just once. The CDR3 has 16 amino acids. V was clipped by 1 base and J by 4 bases; unmatched bases: 8. Germline-derived CDR1 and CDR2 are SGHVS and FNYEAQ. This receptor was obtained from a woman between 45 and 60 years old with active or convalescent COVID-19. The chain is built from TRBV7-6 and TRBJ2-3; 7 bases match TRBD1. The sequenced sample was peripheral blood. The DNA of the CDR3 is TGTGCCAGCAGCTTAGGGACAGGTTTATTCTCAGATACGCAGTATTTT. Translated, it gives CASSLGTGLFSDTQYF.